These T cell receptor beta chains were read from a single sample in a study of CD8 T cells in ankylosing spondylitis. TCRdb ran MiXCR on the 5' RACE reads and lists one entry per CDR3 protein. Of about 500,000 distinct CDR3 sequences listed, roughly 12% are singletons. The sequencing input was blood, either unsorted or a sorted T cell fraction (not recorded which). These receptors were taken from a male donor with ankylosing spondylitis. Each CDR3 is given with its conserved first and last residue. The D gene is left open where the match is weak. Clone size is stated in some rows and not others, as once, few, many or a class when expanded.

. | . | TRBJ2-5 | TRBV20-1 | TGCAGTGCTAGAGTATTAGGAGAGACCCAGTACTTC | CSARVLGETQYF
. | few | TRBJ2-6 | TRBV6-5 | TGTGCCAGCAGTTATTGGGTCTCTGGGGCCAACGTCCTGACTTTC | CASSYWVSGANVLTF
. | . | TRBJ2-7 | TRBV15 | TGTGCCACCAGCAGAGTCGCAGGGCGCGGGACCTACGAGCAGTACTTC | CATSRVAGRGTYEQYF
. | few | TRBJ2-1 | TRBV20-1 | TGCAGTGCTAGAATGGGGGACTCCCCTTACAATGAGCAGTTCTTC | CSARMGDSPYNEQFF
TRBD1 | . | TRBJ1-3 | TRBV7-6 | TGTGCCAGCAGTTCCGACAGGGAGGCTGTAAACACCATATATTTT | CASSSDREAVNTIYF
. | few | TRBJ2-1 | TRBV18 | TGTGCCAGCTCACCGCGCCGCGAGGGCCAGGATGAGCAGTTCTTC | CASSPRREGQDEQFF
. | few | TRBJ2-6 | TRBV5-1 | TGCGCCAGCAGCCGGGACGTCAGAAGCTCTGGGGCCAACGTCCTGACTTTC | CASSRDVRSSGANVLTF
TRBD1 | few | TRBJ2-5 | TRBV5-1 | TGCGCCAGCAGCAGCCTACAGGGGGCGCAAGAGACCCAGTACTTC | CASSSLQGAQETQYF
TRBD2 | few | TRBJ2-2 | TRBV7-8 | TGTGCCAGCAGCCAAGGCTTAGCGGGATCGAACACCGGGGAGCTGTTTTTT | CASSQGLAGSNTGELFF
. | . | TRBJ1-3 | TRBV20-1 | TGCAGTGCCCTACATCCGAGCTCTGGAAACACCATATATTTT | CSALHPSSGNTIYF
TRBD2 | . | TRBJ2-3 | TRBV29-1 | TGCAGCTCCGGCGGCGGGAGAGGCGCAGATACGCAGTATTTT | CSSGGGRGADTQYF
. | . | TRBJ1-3 | TRBV24-1 | TGTGCCACCAGTGATGCTGGTAGTCCCTCTGGAAACACCATATATTTT | CATSDAGSPSGNTIYF
. | many | TRBJ1-6 | TRBV12-3/TRBV12-4 | TGTGCCAGCAGTTTTAGGAATTCACCCCTCCACTTT | CASSFRNSPLHF
. | . | TRBJ1-5 | TRBV20-1 | TGCAGTGCTACCAAAGAGACCGGGACAACCGTTTATAGCAATCAGCCCCAGCATTTT | CSATKETGTTVYSNQPQHF
TRBD2 | . | TRBJ2-5 | TRBV5-1 | TGCGCCAGCAGCCTACTAGCGGGAGCTAGGGGGGAAGAGACCCAGTACTTC | CASSLLAGARGEETQYF
TRBD1 | many | TRBJ2-2 | TRBV7-9 | TGTGCCAGCAGCCCAGGACAGGGTGGAACCGGGGAGCTGTTTTTT | CASSPGQGGTGELFF
. | many | TRBJ2-2 | TRBV24-1 | TGTGCCACCACAGGGTTCGCGAACACCGGGGAGCTGTTTTTT | CATTGFANTGELFF
. | few | TRBJ2-2 | TRBV5-1 | TGCGCCAGCAGCTTGGGGATTGACTACACCGGGGAGCTGTTTTTT | CASSLGIDYTGELFF
. | . | TRBJ1-5 | TRBV6-1 | TGTGCCAGCAGAACTGGACAGAGTAATCAGCCCCAGCATTTT | CASRTGQSNQPQHF
. | few | TRBJ2-7 | TRBV10-3 | TGTGCCATCAGTGAGCCTAATTTCGGAGTGGGCGAGCAGTACTTC | CAISEPNFGVGEQYF
. | few | TRBJ1-5 | TRBV12-3/TRBV12-4 | TGTGCCAGCAGGCATACAGGGACCGGACAGCCCCAGCATTTT | CASRHTGTGQPQHF
. | few | TRBJ1-2 | TRBV25-1 | TGTGCCAGCAGTGAATATGGAAACCTCGGAGGCTACACCTTC | CASSEYGNLGGYTF
TRBD2 | many | TRBJ2-1 | TRBV20-1 | TGCAGTGCTATGGGACTAGCGGGAGTGGATGAGCAGTTCTTC | CSAMGLAGVDEQFF
. | many | TRBJ2-1 | TRBV20-1 | TGCAGTGCTAGCGGGAGCTCCTACAATGAGCAGTTCTTC | CSASGSSYNEQFF
. | many | TRBJ2-3 | TRBV11-2 | TGTGCCAGCAGCTTCTCTGCGGGACGAGATACGCAGTATTTT | CASSFSAGRDTQYF
TRBD2 | few | TRBJ2-1 | TRBV7-9 | TGTGCCAGCAGCTTAGCCGGGACTAGCGGGAGGAGGGGGCAGTTCTTC | CASSLAGTSGRRGQFF
. | few | TRBJ2-1 | TRBV30 | TGTGCCTGGAGTGTAAATGAGCAGTTCTTC | CAWSVNEQFF
TRBD2 | many | TRBJ2-1 | TRBV10-3 | TGTGCCACCGCCAAGGGACTAGACCACAATGAGCAGTTCTTC | CATAKGLDHNEQFF
. | . | TRBJ2-7 | TRBV2 | TGTGCCAGCAGTGAGGGGCAGGGTGGTCACGAGCAGTACTTC | CASSEGQGGHEQYF
. | few | TRBJ2-1 | TRBV20-1 | TGCAGTGCTAGAGGGCCGGGGAATGAGCAGTTCTTC | CSARGPGNEQFF
TRBD2 | . | TRBJ2-1 | TRBV20-1 | TGCAGTGCCCTCGGGACTAGCGGAATCAATGAGCAGTTCTTC | CSALGTSGINEQFF
TRBD1 | few | TRBJ2-3 | TRBV29-1 | TGCAGCGTTGAAGGCCCAGGGGGAGTCACAGATACGCAGTATTTT | CSVEGPGGVTDTQYF
. | . | TRBJ2-3 | TRBV3-1 | TGTGCCAGCAGCCATGACGGACGGAGCACAGATACGCAGTATTTT | CASSHDGRSTDTQYF
. | few | TRBJ1-2 | TRBV5-5 | TGTGCCAGCAGCCCAGACGGTTACTATGGCTACACCTTC | CASSPDGYYGYTF
. | many | TRBJ2-1 | TRBV12-3/TRBV12-4 | TGTGCCAGCAGTTATAGCCCGGGCAATGAGCAGTTCTTC | CASSYSPGNEQFF
. | . | TRBJ2-7 | TRBV20-1 | TGCAGTGCTAAAGACAGAATTAGCCCCTACGAGCAGTACTTC | CSAKDRISPYEQYF
TRBD1 | few | TRBJ1-2 | TRBV5-1 | TGCGCCAGCAGCCCAGGCACCGGGACAGGCTCCTATGGCTACACCTTC | CASSPGTGTGSYGYTF
TRBD1 | few | TRBJ2-1 | TRBV6-2/TRBV6-3 | TGTGCCAGCAGACCCCTAGGGACAGGTTACAATGAGCAGTTCTTC | CASRPLGTGYNEQFF
. | many | TRBJ2-5 | TRBV5-1 | TGCGCCAGCAGCTTGGCCTCTGAAGAGACCCAGTACTTC | CASSLASEETQYF
. | few | TRBJ2-5 | TRBV20-1 | TGCAGTGCTACTAGCTTACGGCAAGAGACCCAGTACTTC | CSATSLRQETQYF
TRBD1 | . | TRBJ2-7 | TRBV10-3 | TGTGCCATCAGTGCCGCCGGACAGGGACTTTCCTCCCCGGAAGAGCAGTACTTC | CAISAAGQGLSSPEEQYF
TRBD1 | . | TRBJ2-5 | TRBV5-1 | TGCGCCAGCAGCTCGGGGACAGGGTTGAGAGAGACCCAGTACTTC | CASSSGTGLRETQYF
. | few | TRBJ2-3 | TRBV30 | TGTGCCTTGGAGGGGGGAGATACGCAGTATTTT | CALEGGDTQYF
TRBD2 | . | TRBJ2-7 | TRBV20-1 | TGCAGTGCTAGTCAGCTAGCGGGAATCTACGAGCAGTACTTC | CSASQLAGIYEQYF
. | . | TRBJ1-2 | TRBV29-1 | TGCAGCGTTGAAAGGGGAGCCTATGGCTACACCTTC | CSVERGAYGYTF
TRBD2 | many | TRBJ2-5 | TRBV3-1 | TGTGCCAGCAGCCAAGGACTAGCGGGAGGAGAGACCCAGTACTTC | CASSQGLAGGETQYF
. | . | TRBJ1-5 | TRBV7-2 | TGTGCCAGCAGCCTCAGTCCCGGGGAGGTCAATCAGCCCCAGCATTTT | CASSLSPGEVNQPQHF